The clone carrying this T cell receptor beta chain came up many times. Its antigen is not identified. The read ends 3 residues early relative to the CDR3; the germline J gene fills the gap. This sample was included in a study of T cell clonality in common variable immunodeficiency. Broader study findings: CVID patient heterogeneity limited repertoire-clinical complication correlations. In common variable immunodeficiency, TCR beta chains reportedly carried fewer deletions and N-nucleotide insertions. CVID subjects showed higher TCRbeta clonality than healthy controls.

Equal genomic DNA amounts from CVID and control samples were sequenced. Sequencing was performed with immunoSEQ multiplex PCR; in TCRdb, only in-frame clones are kept and a portion is missing. This sample comprises about 52,000 clones, none seen once only. The germline V gene has CDR1 SGDLS and CDR2 YYNGEE. CDR3 size: 14 residues. The ends lost 1 base at V and 4 bases at J; junction bases unmatched: 2. This chain links TRBV9 with TRBJ1-3; 7 nucleotides agree with TRBD1. This clonotype was obtained from a person between 18 and 75 years old in good health. The sequenced sample consisted of peripheral blood mononuclear cells. The CDR3 protein is CASSVNRGGNTIYF. The part of the CDR3 DNA that was read is TGTGCCAGCAGCGTAAACAGGGGCGGAAACACC.